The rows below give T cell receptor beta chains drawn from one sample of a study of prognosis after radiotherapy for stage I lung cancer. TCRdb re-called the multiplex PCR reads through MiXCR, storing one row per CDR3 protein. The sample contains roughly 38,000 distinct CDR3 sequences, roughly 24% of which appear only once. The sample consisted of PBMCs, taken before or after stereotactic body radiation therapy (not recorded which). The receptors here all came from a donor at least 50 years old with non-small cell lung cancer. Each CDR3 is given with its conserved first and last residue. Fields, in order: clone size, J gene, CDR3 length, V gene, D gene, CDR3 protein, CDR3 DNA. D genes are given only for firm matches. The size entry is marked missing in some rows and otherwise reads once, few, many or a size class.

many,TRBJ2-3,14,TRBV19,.,CASSIASATDTQYF,TGTGCCAGTAGTATCGCTAGCGCCACAGATACGCAGTATTTT
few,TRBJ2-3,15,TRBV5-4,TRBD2,CASGLRSGYTDTQYF,TGTGCCAGCGGGCTGCGTAGCGGGTACACAGATACGCAGTATTTT
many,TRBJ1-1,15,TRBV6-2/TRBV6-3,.,CASSYSSMAASDAFF,TGTGCCAGCAGTTACTCGAGTATGGCGGCTAGTGATGCTTTCTTT
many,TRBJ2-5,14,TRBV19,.,CASSIPGRKETQYF,TGTGCCAGTAGTATTCCGGGCAGGAAAGAGACCCAGTACTTC
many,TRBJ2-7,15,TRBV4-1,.,CASSQDSTGRDEQYF,TGCGCCAGCAGCCAAGATAGTACGGGAAGGGACGAGCAGTACTTC
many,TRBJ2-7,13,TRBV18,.,CASSPWRGYEQYF,TGTGCCAGCTCACCGTGGCGGGGCTACGAGCAGTACTTC
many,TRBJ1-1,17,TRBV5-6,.,CASSLAFGRRRNTEAFF,TGTGCCAGCAGCTTGGCCTTTGGGAGGCGAAGGAACACTGAAGCTTTCTTT
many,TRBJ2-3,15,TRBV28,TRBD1,CASSPSGQGKDTQYF,TGTGCCAGCAGTCCCTCGGGACAGGGAAAAGATACGCAGTATTTT
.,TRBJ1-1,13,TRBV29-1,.,CSVTFGTNTEAFF,TGCAGCGTTACCTTTGGTACGAACACTGAAGCTTTCTTT
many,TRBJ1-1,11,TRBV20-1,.,CSAARDTEAFF,TGCAGTGCCGCGCGGGACACTGAAGCTTTCTTT
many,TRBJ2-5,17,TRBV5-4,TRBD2,CASSSRGGGRYQETQYF,TGTGCCAGCAGCTCCCGGGGCGGCGGGAGGTACCAAGAGACCCAGTACTTC
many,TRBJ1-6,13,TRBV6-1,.,CASTTGEKSPLHF,TGTGCCAGCACCACGGGGGAGAAATCACCCCTCCACTTT
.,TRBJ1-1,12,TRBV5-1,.,CASSELNTEAFF,TGCGCCAGCAGCGAGTTGAACACTGAAGCTTTCTTT
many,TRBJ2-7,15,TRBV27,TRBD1,CASRPSRDRGVEQYF,TGTGCCAGCAGACCCTCAAGGGACAGGGGCGTGGAGCAGTACTTC
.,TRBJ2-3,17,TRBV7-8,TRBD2,CASSLGDSGGLTDTKYF,TGTGCCAGCAGCTTAGGGGATAGCGGGGGCCTCACAGATACGAAGTATTTT
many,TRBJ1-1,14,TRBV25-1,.,CASSRGGGDTEAFF,TGTGCCAGCAGTAGGGGGGGAGGGGACACTGAAGCTTTCTTT
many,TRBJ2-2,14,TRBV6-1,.,CASSLRSFTGELFF,TGTGCCAGCAGCTTACGCAGTTTCACCGGGGAGCTGTTTTTT
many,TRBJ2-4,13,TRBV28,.,CASSTLLLGDAYF,TGTGCCAGCAGTACCCTACTCTTGGGGGATGCTTACTTC
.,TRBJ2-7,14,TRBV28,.,CASRTGAGSYEQYF,TGTGCCAGCAGAACCGGGGCAGGGTCATACGAGCAGTACTTC
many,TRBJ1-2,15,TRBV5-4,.,CASSLDRAFGYGYTF,TGTGCCAGCAGCTTGGACAGGGCTTTTGGCTATGGCTACACCTTC
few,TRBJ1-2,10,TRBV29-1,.,CTAGSYSYTF,TGCACGGCGGGCAGCTATAGCTACACCTTC
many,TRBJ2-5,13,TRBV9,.,CASSRTTRETQYF,TGTGCCAGCAGCCGGACGACTCGAGAGACCCAGTACTTC
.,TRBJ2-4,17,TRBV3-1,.,CASSRHTTQTEKNIQYF,TGTGCCAGCAGCCGGCACACTACCCAGACAGAAAAAAACATTCAGTACTTC
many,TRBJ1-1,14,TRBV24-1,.,CATSSGRLNTEAFF,TGTGCCACCAGTTCTGGACGGCTAAACACTGAAGCTTTCTTT
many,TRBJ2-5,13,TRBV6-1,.,CATTGLIGGTQYF,TGTGCCACCACAGGACTAATCGGAGGGACCCAGTACTTC
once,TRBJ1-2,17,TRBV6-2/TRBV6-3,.,CASSSPSGTSAHYGYTF,TGTGCCAGCAGTTCCCCTTCCGGGACATCGGCCCACTATGGCTACACCTTC
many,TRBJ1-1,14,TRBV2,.,CASRKDSLGTEAFF,TGTGCCAGCAGAAAGGACAGCCTGGGGACTGAAGCTTTCTTT
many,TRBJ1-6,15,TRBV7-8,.,CASSPQGSYNSPLHF,TGTGCCAGCAGCCCACAGGGTAGTTATAATTCACCCCTCCACTTT
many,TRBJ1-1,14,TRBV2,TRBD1,CASGPGGWSTEAFF,TGTGCCAGCGGGCCAGGGGGCTGGAGCACTGAAGCTTTCTTT
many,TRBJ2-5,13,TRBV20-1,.,CSARDTVVGTQYF,TGCAGTGCTAGAGATACTGTAGTGGGGACCCAGTACTTC
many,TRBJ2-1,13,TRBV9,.,CASSVELGNEQFF,TGTGCCAGCAGCGTAGAACTCGGCAATGAGCAGTTCTTC
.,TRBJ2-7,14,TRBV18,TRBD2,CASSPGSGRNEQYF,TGTGCCAGCTCCCCTGGCAGCGGGAGAAACGAGCAGTACTTC
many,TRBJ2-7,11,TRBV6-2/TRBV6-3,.,CASTKSIEQYF,TGTGCCAGCACCAAATCAATCGAGCAGTACTTC
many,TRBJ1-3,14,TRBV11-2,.,CASTQGTARNTIYF,TGTGCCAGCACCCAAGGGACCGCGAGAAACACCATATATTTT
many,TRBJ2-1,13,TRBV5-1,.,CASSLESRNEQFF,TGCGCCAGCAGCTTGGAATCCCGCAATGAGCAGTTCTTC
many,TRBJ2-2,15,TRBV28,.,CASINRQERAGELFF,TGTGCCAGCATAAACCGACAGGAGAGGGCCGGGGAGCTGTTTTTT
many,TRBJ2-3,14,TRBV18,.,CASLWTANTDTQYF,TGTGCCAGCCTGTGGACAGCGAACACAGATACGCAGTATTTT
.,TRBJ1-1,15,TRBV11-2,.,CASSPPGQKNTEAFF,TGTGCCAGCAGTCCTCCGGGACAAAAGAACACTGAAGCTTTCTTT
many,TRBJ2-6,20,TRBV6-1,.,CASSEARDSGRSSGANVLTF,TGTGCCAGCAGTGAAGCGCGTGATTCCGGGCGGAGCTCTGGGGCCAACGTCCTGACTTTC
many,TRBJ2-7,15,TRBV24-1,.,CATSDPTTNSYEQYF,TGTGCCACCAGTGATCCGACGACTAACTCCTACGAGCAGTACTTC
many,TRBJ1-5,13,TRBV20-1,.,CSARNRRDQPQHF,TGCAGTGCGAGAAACAGGAGAGATCAGCCCCAGCATTTT
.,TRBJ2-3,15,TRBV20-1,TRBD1,CSAFDRGRGTDAQYF,TGCAGTGCTTTCGACAGGGGTCGCGGCACAGATGCGCAGTATTTT
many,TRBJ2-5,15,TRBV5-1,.,CASTVPGTKKETQYF,TGCGCCAGCACCGTCCCCGGGACCAAAAAAGAGACCCAGTACTTC